The T cell receptor (beta chain) described here comes from a study of blood T cell repertoires in COVID-19. Looked up from germline, CDR1 is DFQATT and CDR2 is SNEGSKA (reference sequence). CDR3 length equals 14 residues. The junction had 6 bases not matched to a gene; V was cut back by 3 bases and J by 1 base. Here immunoSEQ multiplex PCR was the method, and the copy in TCRdb shows in-frame clones only, minus some. The data contain 100,000 or so clones, around 86% of them singletons. V usage is TRBV20-1 and J usage is TRBJ2-7; 7 bases map to TRBD2. Sequencing input: peripheral blood. This clonotype was obtained from a man between 60 and 70 years old with acute or convalescent COVID-19. The CDR3 bases are TGCAGTGCTAGTAAGGGAGCGGGATCCTACGAGCAGTACTTC. This codes for CSASKGAGSYEQYF.